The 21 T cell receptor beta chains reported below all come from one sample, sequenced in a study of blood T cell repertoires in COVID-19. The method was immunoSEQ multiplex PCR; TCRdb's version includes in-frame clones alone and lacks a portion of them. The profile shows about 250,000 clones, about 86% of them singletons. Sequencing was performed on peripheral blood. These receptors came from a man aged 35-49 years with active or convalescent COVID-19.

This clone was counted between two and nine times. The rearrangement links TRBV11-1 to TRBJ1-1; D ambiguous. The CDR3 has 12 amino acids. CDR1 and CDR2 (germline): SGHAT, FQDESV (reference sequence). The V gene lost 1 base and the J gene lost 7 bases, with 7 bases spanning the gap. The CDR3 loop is CASSLVRVEAFF. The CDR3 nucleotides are TGTGCCAGCAGCTTAGTGAGGGTTGAAGCTTTCTTT.

This chain's CDR3 is CASSLLQGVTEAFF. The CDR3 DNA reads TGTGCCAGCAGTTTATTACAGGGGGTTACTGAAGCTTTCTTT. The chain recombines TRBV6-5 with TRBJ1-1, with 8 positions matching TRBD1. Germline V CDR1 and CDR2: MNHEY, SVGAGI. This CDR3 is 14 amino acids long. Losses at the gene ends were 4 bases for V and 5 bases for J; bases not matched to a gene: 6.

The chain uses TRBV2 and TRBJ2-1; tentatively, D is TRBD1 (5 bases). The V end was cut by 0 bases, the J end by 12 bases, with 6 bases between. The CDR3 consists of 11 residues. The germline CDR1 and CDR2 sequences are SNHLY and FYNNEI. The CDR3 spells CASSEARGQFF. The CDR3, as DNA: TGTGCCAGCAGTGAAGCAAGGGGGCAGTTCTTC.

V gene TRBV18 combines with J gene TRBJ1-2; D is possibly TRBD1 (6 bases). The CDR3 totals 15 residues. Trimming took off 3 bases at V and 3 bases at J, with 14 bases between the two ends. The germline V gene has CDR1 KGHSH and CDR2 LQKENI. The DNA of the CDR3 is TGTGCCAGCTCACCCCTAAAGGGGGAATACTATGGCTACACCTTC. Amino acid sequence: CASSPLKGEYYGYTF. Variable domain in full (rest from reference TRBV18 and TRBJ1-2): NAGVMQNPRHLVRRRGQEARLRCSPMKGHSHVYWYRQLPEEGLKFMVYLQKENIIDESGMPKERFSAEFPKEGPSILRIQQVVRGDSAAYFCASSPLKGEYYGYTFGSGTRLTVV.

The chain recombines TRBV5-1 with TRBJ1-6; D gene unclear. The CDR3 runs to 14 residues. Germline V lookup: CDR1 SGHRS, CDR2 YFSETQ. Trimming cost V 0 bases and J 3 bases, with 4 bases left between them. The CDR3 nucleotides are TGCGCCAGCAGCTTGGACAACTATAATTCACCCCTCCACTTT. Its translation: CASSLDNYNSPLHF.

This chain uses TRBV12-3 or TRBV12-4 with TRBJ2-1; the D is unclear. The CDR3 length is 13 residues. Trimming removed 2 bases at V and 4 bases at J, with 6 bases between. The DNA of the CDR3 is TGTGCCAGCAGTTTAATGTCGTACAATGAGCAGTTCTTC. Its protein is CASSLMSYNEQFF.

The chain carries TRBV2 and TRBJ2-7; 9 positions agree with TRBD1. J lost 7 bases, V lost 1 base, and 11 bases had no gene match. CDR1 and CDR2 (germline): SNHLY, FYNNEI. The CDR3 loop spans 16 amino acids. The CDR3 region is CASSEGGQGTLGEQYF. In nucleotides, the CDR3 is TGTGCCAGCAGTGAAGGGGGACAGGGCACGCTAGGGGAGCAGTACTTC.

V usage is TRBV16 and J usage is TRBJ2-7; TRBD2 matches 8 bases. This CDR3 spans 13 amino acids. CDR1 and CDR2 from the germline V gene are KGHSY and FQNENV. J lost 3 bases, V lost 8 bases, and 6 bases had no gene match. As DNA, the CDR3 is TGTGCCAGCTCAGCGGGAGTAGGCTACGAGCAGTACTTC. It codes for CASSAGVGYEQYF.

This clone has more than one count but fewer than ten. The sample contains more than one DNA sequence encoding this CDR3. CDR3 region: CASSTGGSPLHF. Written as DNA, the CDR3 is TGTGCCAGCAGTACAGGGGGTTCACCCCTCCACTTT. The chain recombines TRBV12-3 or TRBV12-4 with TRBJ1-6; TRBD1 matches at 8 bases. The V and J ends lost 5 bases and 9 bases, in that order; junction bases with no gene match: 0. The CDR3 is 12 residues long.

The CDR3 sequence is CAWSGRGGGNIQYF. The CDR3 nucleotides are TGTGCCTGGAGTGGGAGAGGGGGCGGGAACATTCAGTACTTC. The chain couples TRBV30 to TRBJ2-4, with 7 bases aligning to TRBD1. V lost 1 base to trimming and J lost 7 bases; unmatched junction nucleotides: 7. The CDR3 is 14 residues long. The germline CDR1 and CDR2 sequences are GTSNPN and SVGIG (reference sequence).

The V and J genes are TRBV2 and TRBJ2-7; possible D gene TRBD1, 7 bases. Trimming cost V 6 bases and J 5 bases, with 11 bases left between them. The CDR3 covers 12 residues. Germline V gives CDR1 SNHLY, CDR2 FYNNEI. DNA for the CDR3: TGTGCCAGCAGGGCAGGGGGGCACGAGCAGTACTTC. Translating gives CASRAGGHEQYF.

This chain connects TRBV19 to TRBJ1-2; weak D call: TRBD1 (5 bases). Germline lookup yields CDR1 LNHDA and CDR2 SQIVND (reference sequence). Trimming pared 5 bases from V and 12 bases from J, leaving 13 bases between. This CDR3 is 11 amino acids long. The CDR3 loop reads CASSGYRGDTF. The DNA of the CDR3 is TGTGCCAGTAGTGGCTACCGGGGGGACACCTTC.

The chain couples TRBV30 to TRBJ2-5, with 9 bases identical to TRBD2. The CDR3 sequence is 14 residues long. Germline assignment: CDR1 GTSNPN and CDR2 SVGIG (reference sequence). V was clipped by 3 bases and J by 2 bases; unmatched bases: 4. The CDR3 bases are TGTGCCTGGAGACTAGCGGGTGAACAAGAGACCCAGTACTTC. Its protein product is CAWRLAGEQETQYF.

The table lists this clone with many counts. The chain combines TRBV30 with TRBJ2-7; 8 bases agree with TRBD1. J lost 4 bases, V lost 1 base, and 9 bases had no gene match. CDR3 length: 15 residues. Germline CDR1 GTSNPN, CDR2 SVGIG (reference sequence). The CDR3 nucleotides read TGTGCCTGGAGTGGCCCCCAGGGGGCGCAGTACGAGCAGTACTTC. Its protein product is CAWSGPQGAQYEQYF.

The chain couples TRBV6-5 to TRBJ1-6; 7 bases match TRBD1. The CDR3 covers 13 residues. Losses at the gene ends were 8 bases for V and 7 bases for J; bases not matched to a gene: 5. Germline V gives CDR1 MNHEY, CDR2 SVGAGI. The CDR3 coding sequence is TGTGCCAGCTCGACAGGGTACAATTCACCCCTCCACTTT. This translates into CASSTGYNSPLHF.

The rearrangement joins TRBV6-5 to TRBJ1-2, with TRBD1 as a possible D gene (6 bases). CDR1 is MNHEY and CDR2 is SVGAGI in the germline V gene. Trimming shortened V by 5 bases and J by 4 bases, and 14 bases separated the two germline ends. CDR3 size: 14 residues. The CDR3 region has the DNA TGTGCCAGCAGTCGTATGGGGGCTAGCTATGGCTACACCTTC. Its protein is CASSRMGASYGYTF.

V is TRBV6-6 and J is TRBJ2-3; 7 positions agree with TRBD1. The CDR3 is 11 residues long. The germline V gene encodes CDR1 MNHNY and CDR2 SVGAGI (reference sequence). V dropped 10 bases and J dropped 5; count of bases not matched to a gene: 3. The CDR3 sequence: CAIQGVDTQYF. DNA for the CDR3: TGTGCCATCCAGGGGGTAGATACGCAGTATTTT.

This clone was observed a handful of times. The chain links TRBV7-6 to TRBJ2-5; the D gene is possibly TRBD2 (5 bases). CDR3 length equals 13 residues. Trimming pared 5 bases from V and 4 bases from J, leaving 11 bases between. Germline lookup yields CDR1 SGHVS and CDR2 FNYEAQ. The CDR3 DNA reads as TGTGCCAGCAGCCCGGACTTGAGAGAGACCCAGTACTTC. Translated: CASSPDLRETQYF.

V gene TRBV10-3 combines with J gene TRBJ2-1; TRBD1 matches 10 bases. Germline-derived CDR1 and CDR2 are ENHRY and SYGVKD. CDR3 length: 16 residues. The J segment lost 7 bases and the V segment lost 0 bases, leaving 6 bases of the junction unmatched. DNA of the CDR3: TGTGCCATCAGTGAGTCGCTGGGACAGGGGTTGAATGAGCAGTTCTTC. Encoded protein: CAISESLGQGLNEQFF.

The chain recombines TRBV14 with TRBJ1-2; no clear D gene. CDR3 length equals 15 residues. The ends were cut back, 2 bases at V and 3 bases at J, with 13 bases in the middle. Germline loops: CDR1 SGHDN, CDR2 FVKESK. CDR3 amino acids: CASSQFAGQDYGYTF. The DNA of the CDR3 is TGTGCCAGCAGCCAATTCGCGGGTCAGGACTATGGCTACACCTTC.

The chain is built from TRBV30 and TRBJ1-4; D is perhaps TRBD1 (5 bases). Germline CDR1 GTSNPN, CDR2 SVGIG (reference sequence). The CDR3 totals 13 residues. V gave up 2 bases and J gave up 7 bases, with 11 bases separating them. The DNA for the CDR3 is TGTGCCTGGAGTTCAGGGCCAGGTGAAAAACTGTTTTTT. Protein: CAWSSGPGEKLFF.